The sequence of this TCR beta chain was determined in a study of Graves' ophthalmopathy and Graves' hyperthyroidism. Germline loops: CDR1 LGHDT, CDR2 YNNKEL (reference sequence). The trim removed 3 bases at V and 5 bases at J, leaving 3 bases unmatched. This CDR3 spans 15 amino acids. The TCR beta CDR3 regions underwent amplification from RNA transcripts. The library came from an HTBI-primed first-round RT-PCR and a second-round multiplex PCR. MiXCR, run by TCRdb on the multiplex PCR reads, gives a single entry per CDR3 protein. The sample holds about 480,000 distinct CDR3 sequences; around 15% are singletons and the top ten take approximately 9.8%. At least ten counts were recorded for this clonotype. Enrollment excluded any patients with other autoimmune diseases, uncontrolled infections, pregnancy or lactation. Fresh peripheral blood (roughly 9.7 ml) yielded the PBMCs.

Sequenced material: blood. The V and J genes are TRBV3-1 and TRBJ2-7, with TRBD2 matching 14 bases. This sequence was found in a woman aged 25 to 39 with Graves' ophthalmopathy. The CDR3 loop is CASSHRTSGRNEQYF. The CDR3 DNA reads as TGTGCCAGCAGCCATCGGACTAGCGGGAGGAACGAGCAGTACTTC.